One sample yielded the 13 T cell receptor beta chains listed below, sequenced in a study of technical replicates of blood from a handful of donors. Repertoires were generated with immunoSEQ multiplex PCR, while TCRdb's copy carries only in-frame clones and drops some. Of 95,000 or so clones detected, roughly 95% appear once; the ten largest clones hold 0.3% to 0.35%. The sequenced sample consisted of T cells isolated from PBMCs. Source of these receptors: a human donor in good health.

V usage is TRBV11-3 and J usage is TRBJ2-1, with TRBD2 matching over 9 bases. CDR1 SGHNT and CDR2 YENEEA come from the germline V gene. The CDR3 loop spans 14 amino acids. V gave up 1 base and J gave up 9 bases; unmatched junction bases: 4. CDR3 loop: CASSLGRTSVEQFF. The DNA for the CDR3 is TGTGCCAGCAGCTTAGGTCGGACTAGCGTTGAGCAGTTCTTC.

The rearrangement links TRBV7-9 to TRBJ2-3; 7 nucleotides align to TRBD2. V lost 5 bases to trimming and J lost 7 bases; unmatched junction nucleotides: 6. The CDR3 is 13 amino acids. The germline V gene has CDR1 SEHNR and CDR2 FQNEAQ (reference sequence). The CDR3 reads CASSPGTTNTQYF. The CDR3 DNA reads TGTGCCAGCAGCCCCGGGACTACTAATACGCAGTATTTT.

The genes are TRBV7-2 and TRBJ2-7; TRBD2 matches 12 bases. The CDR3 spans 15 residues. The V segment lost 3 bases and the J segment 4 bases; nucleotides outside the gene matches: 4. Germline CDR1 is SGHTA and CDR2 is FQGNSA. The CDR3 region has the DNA TGTGCCAGCAGCTTTAGACTAGCGGGGGAATACGAGCAGTACTTC. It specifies CASSFRLAGEYEQYF.

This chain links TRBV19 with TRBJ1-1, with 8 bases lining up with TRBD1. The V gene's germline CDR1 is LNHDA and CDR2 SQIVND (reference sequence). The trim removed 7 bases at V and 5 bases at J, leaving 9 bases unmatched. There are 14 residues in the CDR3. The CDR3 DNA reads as TGTGCCAGTACCTGGGGACAGGCGGGAACTGAAGCTTTCTTT. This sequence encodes CASTWGQAGTEAFF.

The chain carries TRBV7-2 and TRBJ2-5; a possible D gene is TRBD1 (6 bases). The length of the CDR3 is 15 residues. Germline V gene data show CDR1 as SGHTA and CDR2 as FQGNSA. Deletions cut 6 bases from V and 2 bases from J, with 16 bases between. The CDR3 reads CASSYRTGRQETQYF. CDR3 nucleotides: TGTGCCAGCAGTTATCGTACAGGGAGACAAGAGACCCAGTACTTC. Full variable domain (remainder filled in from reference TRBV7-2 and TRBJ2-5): GAGVSQSPSNKVTEKGKDVELRCDPISGHTALYWYRQSLGQGLEFLIYFQGNSAPDKSGLPSDRFSAERTGGSVSTLTIQRTQQEDSAVYLCASSYRTGRQETQYFGPGTRLLVL.

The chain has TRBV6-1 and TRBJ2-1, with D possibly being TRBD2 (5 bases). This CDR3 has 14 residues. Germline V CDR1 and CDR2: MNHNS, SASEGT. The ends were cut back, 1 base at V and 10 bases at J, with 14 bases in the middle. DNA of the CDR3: TGTGCCAGCAGTGAAGTGAGAAACGGAGGAGAGCAGTTCTTC. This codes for CASSEVRNGGEQFF.

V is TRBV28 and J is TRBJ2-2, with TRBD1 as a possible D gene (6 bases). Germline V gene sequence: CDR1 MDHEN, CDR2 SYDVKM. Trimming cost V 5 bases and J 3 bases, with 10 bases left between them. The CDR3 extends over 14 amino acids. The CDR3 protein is CASSGGHYTGELFF. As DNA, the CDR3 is TGTGCCAGCAGTGGGGGACATTACACCGGGGAGCTGTTTTTT.

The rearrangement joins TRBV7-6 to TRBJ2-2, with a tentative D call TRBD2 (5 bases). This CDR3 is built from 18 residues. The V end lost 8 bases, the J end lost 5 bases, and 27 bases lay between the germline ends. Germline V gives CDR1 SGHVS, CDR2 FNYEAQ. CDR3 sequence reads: CASGLLGMPAAFTGELFF. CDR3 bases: TGTGCCAGCGGCCTATTGGGGATGCCAGCGGCGTTTACCGGGGAGCTGTTTTTT.

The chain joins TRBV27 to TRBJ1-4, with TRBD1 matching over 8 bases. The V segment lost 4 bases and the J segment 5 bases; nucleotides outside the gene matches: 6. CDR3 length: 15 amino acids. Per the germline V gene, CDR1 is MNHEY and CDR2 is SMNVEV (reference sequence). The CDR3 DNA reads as TGTGCCAGCAGTTACTCAGGGGGCGTAAATGAAAAACTGTTTTTT. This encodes CASSYSGGVNEKLFF.

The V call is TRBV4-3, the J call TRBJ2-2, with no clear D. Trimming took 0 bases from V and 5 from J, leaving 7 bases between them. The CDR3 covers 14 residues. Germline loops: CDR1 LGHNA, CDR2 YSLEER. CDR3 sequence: CASSQDGGTGELFF. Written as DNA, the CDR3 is TGCGCCAGCAGCCAAGATGGCGGAACCGGGGAGCTGTTTTTT.

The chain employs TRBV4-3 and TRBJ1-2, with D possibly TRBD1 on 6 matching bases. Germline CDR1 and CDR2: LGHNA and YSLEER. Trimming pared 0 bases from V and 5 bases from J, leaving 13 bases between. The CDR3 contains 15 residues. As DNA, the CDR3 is TGCGCCAGCAGCCAAGATGGAACGGACAGATATGGCTACACCTTC. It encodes CASSQDGTDRYGYTF.

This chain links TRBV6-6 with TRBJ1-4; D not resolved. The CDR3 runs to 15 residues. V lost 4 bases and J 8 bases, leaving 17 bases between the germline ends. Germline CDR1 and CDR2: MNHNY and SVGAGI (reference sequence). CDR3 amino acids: CASSLIQRAGEKLFF. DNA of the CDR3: TGTGCCAGCAGTTTGATCCAGAGGGCAGGAGAAAAACTGTTTTTT.

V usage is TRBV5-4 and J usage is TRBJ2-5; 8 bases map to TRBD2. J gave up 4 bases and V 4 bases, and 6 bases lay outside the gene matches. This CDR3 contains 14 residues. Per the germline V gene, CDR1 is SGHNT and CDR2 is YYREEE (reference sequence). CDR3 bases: TGTGCCAGCAGCCCGGAACTAGCGGTAGAGACCCAGTACTTC. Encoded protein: CASSPELAVETQYF.